The clone carrying this T cell receptor (beta chain) was found once. Its antigen is currently unknown. Only in-frame clones appear in the TCRdb table, and some are missing; sequencing was by immunoSEQ multiplex PCR. The data hold 150,000 or so clones, with 86% observed a single time. The validation cohort, a group of more than 100 subjects, included the donors and was separate from the approximately 650-subject first cohort. The data were taken from a study of cytomegalovirus exposure and HLA in healthy donors. Study conclusions and caveats: The finding came from a later analysis; first-cohort TCR clusters tended to co-occur in the 120 or so validation repertoires.

This receptor was identified in a man aged 18 to 35 in good health and CMV-seropositive. The source material was PBMCs.

The CDR3 DNA sequence: TGTGCCAGCAGCTCCGGGACTAGCGCACACACAGATACGCAGTATTTT. This gives the protein CASSSGTSAHTDTQYF. The chain recombines TRBV13 with TRBJ2-3, with TRBD2 identical over 10 bases. The CDR3 totals 16 residues. V was pared by 4 bases and J by 2 bases, with 6 bases of the junction left unmatched. Looked up from germline, CDR1 is PRHDT and CDR2 is FYEKMQ (reference sequence). Full variable domain (remainder filled in from reference TRBV13 and TRBJ2-3): AAGVIQSPRHLIKEKRETATLKCYPIPRHDTVYWYQQGPGQDPQFLISFYEKMQSDKGSIPDRFSAQQFSDYHSELNMSSLELGDSALYFCASSSGTSAHTDTQYFGPGTRLTVL.